This T cell receptor (beta chain) appears in the sequencing data of a study of regulatory T cells in long-lasting Graves disease (dated by TCRdb to 2020 to 2022). About the full investigation: Persistent Graves' disease was defined as antithyroid drug treatment for over 5 years with persistently positive TSH receptor autoantibodies. Persistent Graves' disease patients in the clinical cohort had taken antithyroid drugs for approximately ten years on average. Patients with persistent Graves' disease were compared with patients with newly diagnosed Graves' disease using TCR sequencing and RNA sequencing of peripheral blood. A total of around 33 samples underwent TCR sequencing, from some 13 patients with persistent Graves' disease and 20 patients with newly diagnosed Graves' disease. The study was conducted in China and was registered as a clinical trial. Study-level results and caveats: TRBV28, TRBJ1-2 and TRBJ2-5 were preferentially used in persistent disease, while TRBV20-1 and TRBJ2-1 were favored in newly diagnosed disease. Compared with newly diagnosed patients, persistent Graves' disease patients had lower TCR Shannon entropy and fewer highly expanded clones, which suggests clonal expansion. Only the TCR beta chain was sequenced and analyzed. The authors noted that the small sample size was a limitation that may lower accuracy. The study examined only peripheral blood because the primary lesion, thyroid tissue, could not be accessed. Persistent patients shared more public clonotypes among themselves (around 2,700) than newly diagnosed patients did (roughly 910).

Library generation was performed with multiplex PCR. These reads were obtained on an Illumina HiSeq 4000. CDR3 regions were amplified by Arm-PCR with iRepertoire HTBI primers to construct TCR beta libraries. Before sequencing, the PCR products went through gel purification. Processing in the source paper ran as follows. Gene usage analysis of CDR3 amino acid clonotypes used the roughly 60 TRBV and 12 to 15 TRBJ segments found across samples. Filtered high-quality paired reads were merged into contigs using COPE and FqMerger. BLAST was used to align contigs to the IMGT TRBV, TRBD and TRBJ reference genes, and CDR3 was defined following IMGT. Clonotypes above 0.1% frequency were classified as highly expanded clones. Shannon entropy served as the measure of repertoire diversity, while the Gini coefficient captured V-J evenness. A clonotype was considered public if more than one individual shared it. TCRdb itself trimmed the public reads at Q25 with fastp, ran MiXCR and retained productive beta chains. Rows with a matching CDR3 protein are joined into one entry that keeps the most common DNA and genes. None of the V and J calls come from the authors' own analysis; TCRdb made them. The sample includes a few hundred thousand distinct CDR3 sequences, with around a fifth observed a single time. 6.5% to 9% of the sample is taken by the ten largest.

V is cut by 4 bases and J by 8 bases, and the space between the germline ends is 14 bases. Reading the germline V gene gives CDR1 MNHEY and CDR2 SVGAGI. The cysteine opens and the phenylalanine closes a CDR3 of 14 amino acids. Left in the record is the CDR3 DNA by itself, 42 bases read in frame from the first base. On this clonotype itself: What this receptor recognizes is not known. No much larger clone is present one base from it, and per-base qualities are unavailable.

This sample's time point label indicates: persistent/refractory GD, antithyroid drugs over 5 years with positive TRAb. For both TCR sequencing and RNA sequencing, RNA was extracted from PBMCs in TRIzol. Graves' disease was diagnosed according to American Thyroid Association guidelines. Patients for the study were recruited at an endocrinology department in Xi'an, China. Each patient gave about 9.1 milliliters of peripheral blood, collected in an EDTA anticoagulant tube. Ficoll Paque Plus density gradient separation was used to isolate PBMCs, and no further T cell sorting was performed. An Agilent 2100 Bioanalyzer and agarose gel were used to check RNA quality, while a NanoDrop 2000 measured RNA concentration.

The input for sequencing was peripheral blood mononuclear cells (PBMCs), taken when the disease was refractory, from a patient treated with antithyroid drugs. The chain employs TRBV6-5 and TRBJ1-4; no confident D gene assignment can be made. This sequence was found in a female donor with Graves disease. For the CDR3, the sequence is CASSSRGGSEKLFF. The DNA sequence reads TGTGCCAGCAGTTCCCGAGGAGGGAGCGAAAAACTGTTTTTT.